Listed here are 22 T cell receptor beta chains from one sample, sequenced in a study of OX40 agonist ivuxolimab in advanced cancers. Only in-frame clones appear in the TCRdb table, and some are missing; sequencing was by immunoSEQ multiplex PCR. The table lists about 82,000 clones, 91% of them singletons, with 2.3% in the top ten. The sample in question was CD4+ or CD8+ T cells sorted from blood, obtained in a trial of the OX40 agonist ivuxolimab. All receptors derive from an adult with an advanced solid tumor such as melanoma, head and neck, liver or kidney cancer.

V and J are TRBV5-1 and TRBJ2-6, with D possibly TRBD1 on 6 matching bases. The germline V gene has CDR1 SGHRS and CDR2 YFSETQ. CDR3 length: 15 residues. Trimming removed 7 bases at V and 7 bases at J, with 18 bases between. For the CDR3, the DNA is TGCGCCAGCGGGGGCGGTTCTCTGGGTGCCAACGTCCTGACTTTC. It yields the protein CASGGGSLGANVLTF.

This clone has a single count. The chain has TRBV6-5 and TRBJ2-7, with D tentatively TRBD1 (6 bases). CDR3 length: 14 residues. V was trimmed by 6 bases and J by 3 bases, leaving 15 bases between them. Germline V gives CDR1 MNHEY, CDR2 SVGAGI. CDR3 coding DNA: TGTGCCAGCAGGGGTGGGGGCCTGGGCTACGAGCAGTACTTC. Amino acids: CASRGGGLGYEQYF.

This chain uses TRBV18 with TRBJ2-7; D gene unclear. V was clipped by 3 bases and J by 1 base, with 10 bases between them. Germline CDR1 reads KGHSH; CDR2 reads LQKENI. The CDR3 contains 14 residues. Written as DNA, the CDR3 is TGTGCCAGCTCACCTTCCCAAGGGTCCTACGAGCAGTACTTC. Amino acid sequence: CASSPSQGSYEQYF.

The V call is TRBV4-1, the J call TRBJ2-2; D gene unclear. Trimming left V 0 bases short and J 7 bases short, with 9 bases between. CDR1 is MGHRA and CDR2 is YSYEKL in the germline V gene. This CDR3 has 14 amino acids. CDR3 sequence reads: CASSQDSTYGELFF. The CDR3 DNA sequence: TGCGCCAGCAGCCAAGATTCCACCTACGGGGAGCTGTTTTTT.

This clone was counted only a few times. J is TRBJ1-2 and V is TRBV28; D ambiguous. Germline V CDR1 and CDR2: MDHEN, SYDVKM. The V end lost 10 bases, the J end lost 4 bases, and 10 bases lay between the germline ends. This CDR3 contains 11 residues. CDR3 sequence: CATTEGYGYTF. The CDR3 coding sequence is TGTGCCACAACAGAAGGCTATGGCTACACCTTC.

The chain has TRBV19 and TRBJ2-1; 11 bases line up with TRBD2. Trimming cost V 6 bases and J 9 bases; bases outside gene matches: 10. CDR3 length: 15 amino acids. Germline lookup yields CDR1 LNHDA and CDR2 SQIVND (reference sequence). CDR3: CASRLTSGSSSEQFF. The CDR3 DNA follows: TGTGCCAGTAGATTAACTAGCGGGAGCTCTAGTGAGCAGTTCTTC.

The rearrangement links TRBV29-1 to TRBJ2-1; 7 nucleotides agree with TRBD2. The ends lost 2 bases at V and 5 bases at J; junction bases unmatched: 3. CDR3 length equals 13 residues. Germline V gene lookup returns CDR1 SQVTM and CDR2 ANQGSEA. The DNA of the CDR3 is TGCAGCGTTGAACAGCGGGGTCACAATGAGCAGTTCTTC. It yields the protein CSVEQRGHNEQFF.

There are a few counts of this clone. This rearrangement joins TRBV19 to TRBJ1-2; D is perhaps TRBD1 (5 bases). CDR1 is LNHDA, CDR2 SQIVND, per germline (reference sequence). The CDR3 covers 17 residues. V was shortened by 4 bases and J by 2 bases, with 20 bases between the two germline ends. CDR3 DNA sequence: TGTGCCAGTAGTAATCACCTGGGACCCGCTTTCAACTATGGCTACACCTTC. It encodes CASSNHLGPAFNYGYTF.

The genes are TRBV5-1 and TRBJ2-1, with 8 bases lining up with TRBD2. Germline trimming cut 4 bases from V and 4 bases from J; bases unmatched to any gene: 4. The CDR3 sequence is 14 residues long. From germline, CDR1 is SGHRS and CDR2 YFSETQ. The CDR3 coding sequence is TGCGCCAGCAGCCCGGGAGGGGGTTACAATGAGCAGTTCTTC. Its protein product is CASSPGGGYNEQFF.

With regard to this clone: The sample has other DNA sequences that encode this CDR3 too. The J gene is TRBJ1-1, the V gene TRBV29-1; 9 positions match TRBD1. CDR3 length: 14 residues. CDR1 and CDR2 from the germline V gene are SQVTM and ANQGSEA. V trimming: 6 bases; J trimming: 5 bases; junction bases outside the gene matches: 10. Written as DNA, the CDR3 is TGCAGCGTGGTCCCGGGACAGGGTGGAACTGAAGCTTTCTTT. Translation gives CSVVPGQGGTEAFF.

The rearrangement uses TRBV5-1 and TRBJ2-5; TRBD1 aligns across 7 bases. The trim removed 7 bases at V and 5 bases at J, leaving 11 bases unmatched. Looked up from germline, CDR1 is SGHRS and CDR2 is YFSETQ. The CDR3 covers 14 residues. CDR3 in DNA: TGCGCCAGCGGTACGACAGGGTTCGGCGAGACCCAGTACTTC. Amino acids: CASGTTGFGETQYF.

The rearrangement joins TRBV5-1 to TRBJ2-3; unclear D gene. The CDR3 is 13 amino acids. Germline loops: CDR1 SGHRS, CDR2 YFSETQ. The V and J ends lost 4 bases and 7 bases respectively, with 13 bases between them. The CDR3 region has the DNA TGCGCCAGCAGCCCTACCTCAATTAATACGCAGTATTTT. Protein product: CASSPTSINTQYF. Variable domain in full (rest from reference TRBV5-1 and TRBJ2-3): KAGVTQTPRYLIKTRGQQVTLSCSPISGHRSVSWYQQTPGQGLQFLFEYFSETQRNKGNFPGRFSGRQFSNSRSEMNVSTLELGDSALYLCASSPTSINTQYFGPGTRLTVL.

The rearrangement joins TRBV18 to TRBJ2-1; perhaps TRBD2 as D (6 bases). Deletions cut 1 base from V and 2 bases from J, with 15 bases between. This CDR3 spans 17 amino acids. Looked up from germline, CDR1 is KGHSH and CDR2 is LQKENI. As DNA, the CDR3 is TGTGCCAGCTCACCACTAGCTAGCAGGGAGGCCTACAATGAGCAGTTCTTC. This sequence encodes CASSPLASREAYNEQFF. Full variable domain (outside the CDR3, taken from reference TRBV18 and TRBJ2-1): NAGVMQNPRHLVRRRGQEARLRCSPMKGHSHVYWYRQLPEEGLKFMVYLQKENIIDESGMPKERFSAEFPKEGPSILRIQQVVRGDSAAYFCASSPLASREAYNEQFFGPGTRLTVL.

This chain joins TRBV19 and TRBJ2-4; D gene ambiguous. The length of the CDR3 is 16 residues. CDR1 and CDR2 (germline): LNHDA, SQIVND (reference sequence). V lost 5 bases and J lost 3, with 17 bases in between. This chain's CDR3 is CASSLAARTFKNIQYF. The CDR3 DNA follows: TGTGCCAGTAGTTTAGCAGCGCGTACCTTCAAAAACATTCAGTACTTC.

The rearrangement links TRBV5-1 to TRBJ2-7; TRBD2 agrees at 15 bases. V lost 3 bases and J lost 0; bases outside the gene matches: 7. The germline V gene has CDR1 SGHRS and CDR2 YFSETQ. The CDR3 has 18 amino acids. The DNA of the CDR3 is TGCGCCAGCAGCTCGGGTGGACTAGCGGGAGGGCCCTCCTACGAGCAGTACTTC. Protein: CASSSGGLAGGPSYEQYF. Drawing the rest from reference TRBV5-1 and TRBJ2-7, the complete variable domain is KAGVTQTPRYLIKTRGQQVTLSCSPISGHRSVSWYQQTPGQGLQFLFEYFSETQRNKGNFPGRFSGRQFSNSRSEMNVSTLELGDSALYLCASSSGGLAGGPSYEQYFGPGTRLTVT.

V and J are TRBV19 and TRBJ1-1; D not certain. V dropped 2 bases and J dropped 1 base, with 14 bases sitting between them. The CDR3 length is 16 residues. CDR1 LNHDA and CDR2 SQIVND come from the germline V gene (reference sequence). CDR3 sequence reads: CASSISTRVANTEAFF. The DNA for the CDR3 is TGTGCCAGTAGTATATCCACGAGGGTGGCGAACACTGAAGCTTTCTTT.

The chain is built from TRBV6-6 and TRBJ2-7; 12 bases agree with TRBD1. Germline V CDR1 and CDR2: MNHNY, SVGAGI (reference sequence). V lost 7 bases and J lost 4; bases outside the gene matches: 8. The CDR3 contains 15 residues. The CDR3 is CASTSGTGGVYEQYF. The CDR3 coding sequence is TGTGCCAGCACCTCCGGGACAGGGGGCGTTTACGAGCAGTACTTC.

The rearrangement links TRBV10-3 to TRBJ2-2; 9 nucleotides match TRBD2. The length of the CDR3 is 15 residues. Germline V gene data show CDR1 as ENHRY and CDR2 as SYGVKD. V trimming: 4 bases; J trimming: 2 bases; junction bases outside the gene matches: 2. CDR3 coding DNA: TGTGCCATCAGTGGGGGACTAGCTAACACCGGGGAGCTGTTTTTT. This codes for CAISGGLANTGELFF.

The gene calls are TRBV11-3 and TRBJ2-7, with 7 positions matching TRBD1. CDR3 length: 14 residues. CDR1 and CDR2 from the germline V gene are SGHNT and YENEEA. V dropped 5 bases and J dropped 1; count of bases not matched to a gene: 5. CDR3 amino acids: CASSDRGQSYEQYF. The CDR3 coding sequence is TGTGCCAGCAGCGACCGGGGACAGTCCTACGAGCAGTACTTC. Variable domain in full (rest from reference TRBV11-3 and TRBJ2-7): EAGVVQSPRYKIIEKKQPVAFWCNPISGHNTLYWYLQNLGQGPELLIRYENEEAVDDSQLPKDRFSAERLKGVDSTLKIQPAELGDSAVYLCASSDRGQSYEQYFGPGTRLTVT.

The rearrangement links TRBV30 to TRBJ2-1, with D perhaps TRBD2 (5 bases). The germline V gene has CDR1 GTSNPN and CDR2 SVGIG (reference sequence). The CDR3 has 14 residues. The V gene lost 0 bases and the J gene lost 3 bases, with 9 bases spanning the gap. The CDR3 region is CAWSVRGIYNEQFF. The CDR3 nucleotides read TGTGCCTGGAGTGTAAGAGGGATCTACAATGAGCAGTTCTTC.

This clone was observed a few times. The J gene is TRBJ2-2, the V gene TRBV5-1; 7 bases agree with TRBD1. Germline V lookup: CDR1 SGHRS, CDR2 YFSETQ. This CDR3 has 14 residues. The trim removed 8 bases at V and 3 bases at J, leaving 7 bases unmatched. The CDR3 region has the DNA TGCGCCAGTTGGGACAGTCCGGACACCGGGGAGCTGTTTTTT. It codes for CASWDSPDTGELFF.

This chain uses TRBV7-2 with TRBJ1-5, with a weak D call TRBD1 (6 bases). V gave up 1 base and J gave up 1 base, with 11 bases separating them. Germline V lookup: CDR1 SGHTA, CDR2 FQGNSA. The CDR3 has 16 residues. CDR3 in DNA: TGTGCCAGCAGCTTAGAGGGGGGGCTCAGCAATCAGCCCCAGCATTTT. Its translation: CASSLEGGLSNQPQHF.